This TCR beta chain was identified in a study of blood T cell repertoires in COVID-19. Whole-study context: Material from acute and convalescent COVID-19 was sourced from the United States, Italy and Spain.

Profiling relied on immunoSEQ multiplex PCR, and the TCRdb table lists in-frame clones only, not all of them. The sample lists around 100,000 clones, approximately 85% occurring once. A few counts support this clone. The junction departs from germline at one end; a sequencing error may be responsible. This CDR3 is 15 amino acids long. The germline CDR1 and CDR2 sequences are SGHKS and YYEKEE (reference sequence). The origin of this receptor is a man in his 70s with acute or convalescent COVID-19. The specimen was peripheral blood. The chain has TRBV5-5 and TRBJ2-4; TRBD2 agrees at 8 bases. The CDR3 is CASSREGRPQGNCIF. The CDR3 DNA is TGTGCCAGCAGCCGGGAGGGGCGGCCGCAGGGGAATTGTATCTTC.